This record concerns one T cell receptor (beta chain) sequence. Its target is not known. The data are from a study of cytomegalovirus exposure and HLA in healthy donors. Overall study results and limits: Researchers reportedly found TCR beta sequences accurately predicted most subjects' HLA-A and HLA-B alleles. Generally TCR sequences proved uncommon, though certain public TCRs appeared in numerous donors. What a later analysis reportedly showed was that an Asian-associated ancestry cluster had fewer N-insertions than the 666-donor mean. There were a few CMV-associated chains whose specificity for CMV antigens was confirmed in vitro.

With 60 Vbeta and 13 Jbeta primers, the PCR was carried out. Data came from immunoSEQ multiplex PCR; TCRdb stores just in-frame clones and leaves some out. Here the sample spans approximately 160,000 clones, about four fifths being singletons. This receptor was identified in a man under 40 in good health and CMV-seropositive. Material: PBMCs.

The CDR3 loop reads CASTGGTEAFF. The DNA for the CDR3 is TGTGCCAGCACGGGGGGCACTGAAGCTTTCTTT. The chain uses TRBV28 and TRBJ1-1; D may be TRBD1 (5 bases). CDR1 MDHEN and CDR2 SYDVKM come from the germline V gene. The CDR3 contains 11 residues. Trimming took 7 bases from V and 4 from J, leaving 7 bases between them.